This T cell receptor (beta chain) was sequenced during a study of cytomegalovirus exposure and HLA in healthy donors. Across the whole study: Early released data had tens of millions of unique TCRs, all coming from HLA-typed donors. The study's findings and limits: Donors were assumed by presence/absence analyses to have roughly uniform sequencing depth.

Trimming removed 1 base from V and 7 bases from J, with 13 bases in between. The CDR3 extends over 14 amino acids. Germline lookup yields CDR1 SGHTA and CDR2 FQGNSA. It was with 60 Vbeta and 13 Jbeta primers that the PCR ran. Generated by immunoSEQ multiplex PCR, the TCRdb table keeps only in-frame clones and is missing some. In the table there are approximately 160,000 clones, roughly 80% of which are singletons. With regard to this clone: The antigen is undetermined.

Whereas donors were nominally healthy upon sampling, unrecorded immune exposures were probable. Sequencing input: PBMCs. This sequence originates from a man in his forties or fifties in good health and CMV-seropositive. The V gene is TRBV7-2, the J gene TRBJ1-1, with D possibly matching TRBD1 (5 bases). The CDR3 sequence: CASSLVRVSNEAFF. CDR3 nucleotides: TGTGCCAGCAGCTTAGTCAGGGTCTCTAATGAAGCTTTCTTT.